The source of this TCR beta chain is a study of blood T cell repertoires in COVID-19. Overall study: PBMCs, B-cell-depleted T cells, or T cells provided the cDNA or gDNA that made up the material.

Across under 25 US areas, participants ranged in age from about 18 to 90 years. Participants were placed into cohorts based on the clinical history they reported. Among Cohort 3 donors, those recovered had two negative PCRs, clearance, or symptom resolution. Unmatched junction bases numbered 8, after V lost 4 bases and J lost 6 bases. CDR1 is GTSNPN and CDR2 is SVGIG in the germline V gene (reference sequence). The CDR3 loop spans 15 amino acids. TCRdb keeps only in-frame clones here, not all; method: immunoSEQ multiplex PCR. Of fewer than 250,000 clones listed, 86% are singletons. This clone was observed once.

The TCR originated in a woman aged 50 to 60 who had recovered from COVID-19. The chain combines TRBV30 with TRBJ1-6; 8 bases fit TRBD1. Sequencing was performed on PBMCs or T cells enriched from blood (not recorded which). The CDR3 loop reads CAWTLDRAGNSPLHF. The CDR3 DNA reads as TGTGCCTGGACCCTGGACAGGGCGGGTAATTCACCCCTCCACTTT.